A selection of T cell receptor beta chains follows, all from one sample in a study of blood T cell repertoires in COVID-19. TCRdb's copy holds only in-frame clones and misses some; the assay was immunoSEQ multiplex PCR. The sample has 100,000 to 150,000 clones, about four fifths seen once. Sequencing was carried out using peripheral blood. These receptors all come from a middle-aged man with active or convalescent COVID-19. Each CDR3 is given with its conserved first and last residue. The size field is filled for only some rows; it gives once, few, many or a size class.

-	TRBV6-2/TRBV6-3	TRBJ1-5	CASSYPPRAHQHF
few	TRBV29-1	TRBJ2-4	CSVGQGAIQYF
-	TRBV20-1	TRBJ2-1	CSASSGHEQFF
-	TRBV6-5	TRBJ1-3	CASRRESSGNTIYF
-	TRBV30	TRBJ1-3	CAWSPGVSGNTIYF
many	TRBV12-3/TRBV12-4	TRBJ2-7	CASSTAGPYEQYF
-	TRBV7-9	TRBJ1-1	CASSPDRQATEAFF
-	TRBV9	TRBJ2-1	CASSIAGSSYNEQFF
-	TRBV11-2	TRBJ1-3	CASSLIDTGNTIYF
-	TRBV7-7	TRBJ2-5	CASSLNPGGGETQYF
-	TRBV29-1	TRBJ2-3	CSVEGTGRPDTQYF
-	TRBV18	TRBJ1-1	CASSPRDKDLSEAFF
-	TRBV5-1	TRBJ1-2	CASSLGEGGYGYTF
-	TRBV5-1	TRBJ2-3	CASSPGVEDTQYF
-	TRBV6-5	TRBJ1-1	CASSPGTEINTEAFF
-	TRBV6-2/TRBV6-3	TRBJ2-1	CASSYPPSGGAEQFF
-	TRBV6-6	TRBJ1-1	CATSGQAYTEAFF
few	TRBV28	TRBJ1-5	CASSALQGLDQPQHF
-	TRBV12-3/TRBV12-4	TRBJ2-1	CASTPRGEREQFF
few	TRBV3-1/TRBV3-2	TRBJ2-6	CASSPRAPGTGANVLTF
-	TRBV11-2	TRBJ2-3	CASSFARTDTQYF
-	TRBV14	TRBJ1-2	CASSQDSGSGYTF
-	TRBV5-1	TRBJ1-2	CASSQDSQYGYTF
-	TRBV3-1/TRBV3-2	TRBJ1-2	CASSQEISRGRGTNYGYTF